The next 24 T cell receptor beta chains were all read from a single sample in a study of PD-1 blockade in classical Hodgkin lymphoma. Method: immunoSEQ multiplex PCR; TCRdb's copy keeps in-frame clones and lacks some. The table shows around 21,000 clones, with over 65% occurring only once. Each and every patient relapsed after autologous stem cell transplantation, and patients got differing brentuximab vedotin exposure. Here the sequenced sample was peripheral blood mononuclear cells (PBMCs), taken at baseline. These receptors were taken from a human donor with classical Hodgkin lymphoma.

This clone came up once. The rearrangement uses TRBV10-3 and TRBJ1-1; possible D gene TRBD1, 5 bases. The V end lost 7 bases, the J end lost 1 base, and 13 bases lay between the germline ends. The germline V gene has CDR1 ENHRY and CDR2 SYGVKD. This CDR3 is built from 14 residues. Here the CDR3 DNA reads TGTGCCATCACGCCTGACAGAAGGAACACTGAAGCTTTCTTT. Translating gives CAITPDRRNTEAFF.

V is TRBV19 and J is TRBJ2-5; D gene uncertain. From germline, CDR1 is LNHDA and CDR2 SQIVND (reference sequence). With 4 bases removed from V and 4 bases from J, the gap between germline ends came to 13 bases. The CDR3 has 14 residues. CDR3: CASSTTQGRETQYF. In nucleotides, the CDR3 is TGTGCCAGTAGTACGACTCAAGGACGAGAGACCCAGTACTTC. Together with reference TRBV19 and TRBJ2-5, the CDR3 gives the full variable domain: DGGITQSPKYLFRKEGQNVTLSCEQNLNHDAMYWYRQDPGQGLRLIYYSQIVNDFQKGDIAEGYSVSREKKESFPLTVTSAQKNPTAFYLCASSTTQGRETQYFGPGTRLLVL.

The gene calls are TRBV5-4 and TRBJ1-2; TRBD1 aligns across 7 bases. V trimming: 4 bases; J trimming: 8 bases; junction bases outside the gene matches: 14. Germline CDR1 is SGHNT and CDR2 is YYREEE (reference sequence). The CDR3 contains 15 residues. The CDR3 reads CASSPPGQVGEGYTF. In nucleotides, the CDR3 is TGTGCCAGCAGCCCGCCCGGACAGGTGGGTGAGGGCTACACCTTC.

This rearrangement joins TRBV28 to TRBJ1-2; 7 bases agree with TRBD1. The junction had 2 bases not matched to a gene; V was cut back by 3 bases and J by 4 bases. This CDR3 has 13 amino acids. Germline values: CDR1 MDHEN, CDR2 SYDVKM. CDR3 protein: CASSFYRGYGYTF. The CDR3 DNA sequence: TGTGCCAGCAGTTTCTACAGGGGCTATGGCTACACCTTC.

This clone was seen only once. V is TRBV28 and J is TRBJ2-5; 7 positions agree with TRBD1. The CDR3 length is 15 residues. Trimming removed 7 bases from V and 3 bases from J; junction bases left unmatched: 11. Per the germline V gene, CDR1 is MDHEN and CDR2 is SYDVKM. The chain's CDR3 is CASTPPRTGEETQYF. CDR3 sequence (DNA): TGTGCCAGCACTCCCCCGCGGACAGGAGAAGAGACCCAGTACTTC.

The gene calls are TRBV9 and TRBJ2-5; the match to TRBD2 covers 8 bases. CDR3 length: 15 amino acids. Unmatched junction bases numbered 3, after V lost 0 bases and J lost 2 bases. Germline V gene data show CDR1 as SGDLS and CDR2 as YYNGEE. CDR3 DNA sequence: TGTGCCAGCAGCGTAGATGGCGGGGGGCAAGAGACCCAGTACTTC. Translated: CASSVDGGGQETQYF.

Here the CDR3 reads CASREEWGANVLTF. The CDR3 nucleotides read TGTGCCAGCAGGGAAGAGTGGGGGGCCAACGTCCTGACTTTC. This chain joins TRBV5-5 and TRBJ2-6; D is undetermined. V was trimmed by 5 bases and J by 4 bases, leaving 10 bases between them. CDR3 size: 14 residues. From germline, CDR1 is SGHKS and CDR2 YYEKEE (reference sequence).

The chain carries TRBV6-7 and TRBJ2-2, with D uncertain. TRBV6-7 is reported as an ORF; its role is uncertain. Trimming shortened V by 2 bases and J by 2 bases, and 12 bases separated the two germline ends. The CDR3 consists of 16 residues. For the CDR3, the DNA is TGTGCCAGCAGTTACGGAGAGAGCTATAACACCGGGGAGCTGTTTTTT. This codes for CASSYGESYNTGELFF.

V is TRBV7-9 and J is TRBJ2-3, with a tentative D call TRBD1 (6 bases). Germline CDR1 SEHNR, CDR2 FQNEAQ (reference sequence). The CDR3 is 16 residues long. V lost 3 bases to trimming and J lost 2 bases, with 15 bases between them. The chain's CDR3 is CASSLKGLGATDTQYF. CDR3 bases: TGTGCCAGCAGCTTGAAAGGATTGGGGGCCACAGATACGCAGTATTTT.

This chain uses TRBV25-1 with TRBJ1-1; D might be TRBD1 (6 bases). Germline assignment: CDR1 MGHDK and CDR2 SYGVNS. The CDR3 extends over 14 amino acids. Trimming removed 4 bases at V and 1 base at J, with 10 bases between. This CDR3 is CASSVPGQNTEAFF. The CDR3 coding sequence is TGTGCCAGCAGTGTGCCGGGACAGAACACTGAAGCTTTCTTT.

V and J are TRBV5-4 and TRBJ1-4; D call uncertain. This CDR3 has 13 amino acids. V lost 4 bases, J lost 8 bases, and 12 bases lay in between. The germline V gene encodes CDR1 SGHNT and CDR2 YYREEE (reference sequence). The CDR3 sequence: CASSLPTREKLFF. The DNA of the CDR3 is TGTGCCAGCAGCCTGCCGACAAGGGAAAAACTGTTTTTT.

J is TRBJ1-1 and V is TRBV30; 11 nucleotides line up with TRBD1. Trimming cost V 0 bases and J 0 bases; bases outside gene matches: 12. CDR3 length: 19 amino acids. Germline V gene sequence: CDR1 GTSNPN, CDR2 SVGIG (reference sequence). CDR3 sequence: CAWSVIWTGGAGLNTEAFF. CDR3 bases: TGTGCCTGGAGTGTAATCTGGACAGGGGGCGCGGGGTTGAACACTGAAGCTTTCTTT.

The chain uses TRBV5-1 and TRBJ2-5; TRBD2 matches at 10 bases. CDR1 is SGHRS and CDR2 is YFSETQ in the germline V gene. The CDR3 covers 14 residues. The trim removed 0 bases at V and 4 bases at J, leaving 0 bases unmatched. This CDR3 is CASSLGLAGETQYF. The CDR3 DNA follows: TGCGCCAGCAGCTTGGGACTAGCGGGAGAGACCCAGTACTTC. Using reference TRBV5-1 and TRBJ2-5 for the parts outside the CDR3, the full variable domain is KAGVTQTPRYLIKTRGQQVTLSCSPISGHRSVSWYQQTPGQGLQFLFEYFSETQRNKGNFPGRFSGRQFSNSRSEMNVSTLELGDSALYLCASSLGLAGETQYFGPGTRLLVL.

The CDR3, as DNA: TGTGCCAGCAGTTACAGGACAGGGCAAGGCTACACCTTC. Translation gives CASSYRTGQGYTF. The chain links TRBV6-5 to TRBJ1-2; TRBD1 matches at 8 bases. After removal of 2 bases from V and 8 bases from J, the junction contained 4 bases not matched to a gene. The CDR3 sequence is 13 residues long. Germline V gene sequence: CDR1 MNHEY, CDR2 SVGAGI.

The genes are TRBV14 and TRBJ2-7, with TRBD1 matching over 9 bases. V trimming: 4 bases; J trimming: 6 bases; junction bases outside the gene matches: 10. The CDR3 has 15 amino acids. CDR1 is SGHDN, CDR2 FVKESK, per germline. The CDR3 bases are TGTGCCAGCAGCCGTACAGGGGGCGCGGGGTCCGAGCAGTACTTC. Translating it yields CASSRTGGAGSEQYF.

The J gene is TRBJ2-7, the V gene TRBV11-2; TRBD1 matches 9 bases. The CDR3 is made up of 17 amino acids. The germline V gene encodes CDR1 SGHAT and CDR2 FQNNGV. Germline trimming cut 4 bases from V and 3 bases from J; bases unmatched to any gene: 13. For the CDR3, the DNA is TGTGCCAGCAGCTCCCTGGAAATAGGACAGGGGATCTACGAGCAGTACTTC. Translated, it gives CASSSLEIGQGIYEQYF.

This clone qualifies as medium-sized. V and J are TRBV6-1 and TRBJ1-5, with unresolved D. The germline V gene has CDR1 MNHNS and CDR2 SASEGT. This CDR3 spans 10 amino acids. CDR3 nucleotide sequence: TGTCAGTTCCAAGTCCAGCCCCAGCATTTT. As protein: CQFQVQPQHF.

The V gene is TRBV9, the J gene TRBJ2-1; tentatively, D is TRBD2 (6 bases). V was cut by 7 bases and J by 3 bases, with 14 bases left in between. There are 14 residues in the CDR3. CDR1 is SGDLS, CDR2 YYNGEE, per germline. The CDR3 sequence: CASGLADLYNEQFF. CDR3 coding DNA: TGTGCCAGCGGATTAGCGGACCTCTACAATGAGCAGTTCTTC.

This rearrangement joins TRBV28 to TRBJ2-7; the D call may be TRBD1 or TRBD2 (7 bases each). The CDR3 length is 16 residues. Germline V gene sequence: CDR1 MDHEN, CDR2 SYDVKM. V lost 4 bases and J 9 bases, leaving 25 bases between the germline ends. The CDR3 loop reads CASSSMTGQRDFGQYF. The CDR3 nucleotides read TGTGCCAGCAGTTCGATGACGGGACAGCGGGACTTTGGGCAGTACTTC.

This chain links TRBV5-5 with TRBJ2-1; TRBD2 aligns across 14 bases. The CDR3 sequence is 16 residues long. The germline V gene has CDR1 SGHKS and CDR2 YYEKEE (reference sequence). J lost 10 bases, V lost 4 bases, and 10 bases had no gene match. In DNA form, the CDR3 reads TGTGCCAGCAGCCCGACCCGACTAGCGGGGGGGCTCGAGCAGTTCTTC. Translated, it gives CASSPTRLAGGLEQFF.

The rearrangement joins TRBV4-1 to TRBJ2-7, with D possibly matching TRBD2 (6 bases). Germline V lookup: CDR1 MGHRA, CDR2 YSYEKL. The CDR3 spans 15 residues. Trimming stripped 0 bases from V and 4 bases from J, with 13 bases between. CDR3 region: CASSQEEGIGYEQYF. Here the CDR3 DNA reads TGCGCCAGCAGCCAAGAGGAGGGGATAGGTTACGAGCAGTACTTC.

The V gene is TRBV11-3, the J gene TRBJ2-6; 8 bases are a match to TRBD1. Germline loops: CDR1 SGHNT, CDR2 YENEEA. The CDR3 has 17 amino acids. After removal of 5 bases from V and 0 bases from J, the junction contained 6 bases not matched to a gene. The CDR3 region is CASSDRDRTSGANVLTF. CDR3 nucleotide sequence: TGTGCCAGCAGCGACCGGGACAGGACCTCTGGGGCCAACGTCCTGACTTTC.

The gene calls are TRBV6-4 and TRBJ2-7; D possibly uses TRBD1 or TRBD2 (5 bases each). Germline CDR1 reads MRHNA; CDR2 reads SNTAGT. Between the trimmed V and J ends, which lost 0 bases and 3 bases, there was a span of 15 bases. The CDR3 extends over 16 amino acids. Here the CDR3 reads CASSDSSGTKGYEQYF. CDR3 DNA sequence: TGTGCCAGCAGTGACTCTTCAGGGACGAAGGGCTACGAGCAGTACTTC.

This clone is medium-sized within its sample. CDR3 region: CASSISFGQYAPYEQYF. The DNA of the CDR3 is TGTGCCAGTAGTATTTCGTTTGGACAGTATGCACCTTACGAGCAGTACTTC. This chain links TRBV19 with TRBJ2-7; possibly TRBD1 for D (6 bases). The CDR3 loop spans 17 amino acids. V was shortened by 3 bases and J by 4 bases, with 22 bases between the two germline ends. Germline CDR1 and CDR2: LNHDA and SQIVND (reference sequence).